This TCR beta chain stems from a study of blood T cell repertoires in COVID-19. Repertoires were generated with immunoSEQ multiplex PCR, while TCRdb's copy carries only in-frame clones and drops some. The repertoire holds 87,000 or so clones, with about 85% as singletons. The TCR comes from a woman aged 45-60 years with active or convalescent COVID-19. The sequenced sample consisted of peripheral blood.

In DNA form, the CDR3 reads TGCGCCAGCAGCTTGGAGACGGGACACTATAACACTGAAGCTTTCTTT. This codes for CASSLETGHYNTEAFF. The gene calls are TRBV5-1 and TRBJ1-1, with D perhaps matching TRBD1 (6 bases). The CDR3 length is 16 residues. The germline V gene has CDR1 SGHRS and CDR2 YFSETQ. The ends were cut back, 0 bases at V and 2 bases at J, with 14 bases in the middle.